The entry below gives a single TCR beta chain sequence along with its context. What antigen it recognizes has not been identified. The sample holds no much larger clone one base away, and base qualities are not on file. Receptor libraries were prepared by 5' RACE. TCRdb lists the instrument as Illumina HiSeq 2500. A second PCR of roughly 7 to 12 cycles was run with a J-beta primer mix and a sample-barcoded 5' primer. A template-switch 5' adaptor carrying 12 random nucleotides introduced a unique molecular identifier onto each TCR beta cDNA molecule. At least 2.5 million CDR3-containing paired-end reads were obtained from each sample. First-strand cDNA synthesis was performed from all RNA using the Mint cDNA synthesis kit, with priming by a TRBC-specific oligonucleotide. Following uracil-DNA glycosylase treatment, all cDNA underwent a first 18-cycle PCR with the universal primers M1SS and BC2_uni_R. On the study's bioinformatics: For normalization, 1 million high-quality reads, each with a distinct molecular identifier, were randomly selected from each sample. Reads with shared molecular identifiers were discarded instead of being binned into consensus sequences. MiTCR, run with a Q25 quality threshold and the strictest error-elimination algorithm, handled CDR3 identification, clonotype clustering and error correction. Lower-bound total TCR beta diversity was estimated with a nonparametric unseen species model using Euler transformation. In TCRdb, the public reads were trimmed at Q25 with fastp and aligned with MiXCR, with productive beta chains retained. Rows with a matching CDR3 protein are joined into one entry that keeps the most common DNA and genes. TCRdb, rather than the study authors, made the V and J calls. The sample table shows approximately 1.5 million distinct CDR3 sequences, and 34% are seen once. The top ten hold 10% to 12% of the sample.

Donors were 39 systemically healthy Caucasian individuals from Russia aged 6 to 90 years. About 10 milliliters of peripheral blood were drawn from each donor into EDTA-treated Vacutainer tubes. PBMCs were isolated by Ficoll-Paque density-gradient centrifugation, with at least 6 million obtained per sample. Trizol reagent was used to extract total RNA from the PBMCs, yielding at least 5 micrograms per sample. For every donor, flow cytometry on a PBMC aliquot measured the percentage of naive CD45RAhigh/CD27high T cells. From cysteine to phenylalanine, the CDR3 is 15 amino acids long. Of all the DNA, just the CDR3 is kept, 45 bases in frame from base 1. CDR1 is given as ENHRY and CDR2 as SYGVKD, both from the germline V gene. V ends up 6 bases short and J 3 bases short, with an unmatched junction base count of 10. The data are from a study of blood T cells in healthy people across ages (dated by TCRdb to between 2014 and 2017). Context from the whole study: In model experiments, template switching captured roughly one uniquely barcoded TCR beta cDNA molecule for every two T cells. Donors of different ages were randomly distributed across sequencing lanes to avoid experimental bias. The study measured age-related changes in TCR beta repertoire diversity using deep sequencing normalized with unique cDNA molecular identifiers. The study analyzed two additional independent replicas of 1 million unique cDNA reads from the same blood draw for two donors, one aged 18 to 30 and one aged 80 or older. Four age groups were formed from the donors: young (average roughly 16 years), middle-aged (just under 40), aged (under 70) and long-lived (roughly 81).

Beyond this particular receptor, the publication reports: Conclusive comparison of naive and antigen-experienced compartments was prevented by the profiling of bulk unsorted PBMCs. Compared with the aged group, the long-lived group had more naive CD4+ T cells, fewer expanded clones and increased TCR diversity, suggesting age selection. Observed TCR beta diversity per million T cells fell roughly linearly with age, and a significant reduction was already apparent by age roughly 40. The percentage of naive T cells measured by flow cytometry correlated strongly with observed TCR beta diversity. The CMV infection status of donors was not known, potentially confounding age-related changes in expanded clonotypes. Estimates of total diversity based on one million sequenced T cells were regarded as lower bounds and as underestimates.

This TCR was recovered from a woman younger than 45 in good health. The V and J genes are TRBV10-3 and TRBJ2-7, and 8 bases in between align with TRBD2. Sequencing input: blood. CDR3 loop: CAISGALAGNYEQYF. The DNA sequence is as follows: TGTGCCATCAGCGGGGCATTAGCGGGGAACTACGAGCAGTACTTC.